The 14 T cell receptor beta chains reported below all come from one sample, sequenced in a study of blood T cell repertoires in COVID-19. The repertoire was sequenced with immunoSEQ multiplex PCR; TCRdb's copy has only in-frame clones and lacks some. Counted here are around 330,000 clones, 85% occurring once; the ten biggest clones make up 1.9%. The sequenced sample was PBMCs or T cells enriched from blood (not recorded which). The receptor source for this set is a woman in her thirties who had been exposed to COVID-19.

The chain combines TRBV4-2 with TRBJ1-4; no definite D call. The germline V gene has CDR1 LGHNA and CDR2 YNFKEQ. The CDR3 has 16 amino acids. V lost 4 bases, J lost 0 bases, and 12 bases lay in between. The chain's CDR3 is CASSPFTSATNEKLFF. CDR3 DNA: TGTGCCAGCAGCCCCTTTACATCCGCAACTAATGAAAAACTGTTTTTT.

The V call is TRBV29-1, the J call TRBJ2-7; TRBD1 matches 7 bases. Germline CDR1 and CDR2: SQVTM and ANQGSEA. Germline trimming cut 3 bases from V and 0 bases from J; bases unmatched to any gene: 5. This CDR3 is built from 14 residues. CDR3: CSVEGQPFSYEQYF. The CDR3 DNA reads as TGCAGCGTTGAGGGACAGCCGTTCTCCTACGAGCAGTACTTC.

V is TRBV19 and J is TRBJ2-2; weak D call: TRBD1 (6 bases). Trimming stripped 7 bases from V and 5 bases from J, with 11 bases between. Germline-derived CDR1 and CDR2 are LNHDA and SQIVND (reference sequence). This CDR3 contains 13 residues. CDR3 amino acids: CASTTGPTGELFF. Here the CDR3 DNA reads TGTGCCAGTACGACAGGCCCTACCGGGGAGCTGTTTTTT.

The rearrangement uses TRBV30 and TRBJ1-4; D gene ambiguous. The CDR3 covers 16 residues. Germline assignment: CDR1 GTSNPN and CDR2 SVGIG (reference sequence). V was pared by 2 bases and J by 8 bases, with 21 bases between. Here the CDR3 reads CAWSQSITFSGEKLFF. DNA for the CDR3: TGTGCCTGGAGTCAAAGCATCACATTTTCGGGGGAAAAACTGTTTTTT.

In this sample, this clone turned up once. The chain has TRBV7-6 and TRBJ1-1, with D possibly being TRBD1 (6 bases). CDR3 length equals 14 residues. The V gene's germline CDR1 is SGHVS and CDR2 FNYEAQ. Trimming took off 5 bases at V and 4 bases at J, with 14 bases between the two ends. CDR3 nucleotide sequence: TGTGCCAGCAGCCCGGGCGGCAGGGGCACTGAAGCTTTCTTT. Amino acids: CASSPGGRGTEAFF.

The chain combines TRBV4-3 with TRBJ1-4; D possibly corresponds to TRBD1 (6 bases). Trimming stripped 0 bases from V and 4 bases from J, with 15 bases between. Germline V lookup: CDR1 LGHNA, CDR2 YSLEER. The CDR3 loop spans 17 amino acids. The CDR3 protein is CASSQDFSRQVNEKLFF. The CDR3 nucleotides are TGCGCCAGCAGCCAAGACTTCTCGCGACAGGTTAATGAAAAACTGTTTTTT.

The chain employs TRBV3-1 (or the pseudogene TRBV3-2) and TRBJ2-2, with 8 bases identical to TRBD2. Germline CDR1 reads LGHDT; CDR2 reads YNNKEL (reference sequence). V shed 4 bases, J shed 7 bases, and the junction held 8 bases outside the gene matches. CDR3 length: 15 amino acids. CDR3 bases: TGTGCCAGCAGCCGTTCCCCCGGGACTAGCGGGGAGCTGTTTTTT. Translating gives CASSRSPGTSGELFF.

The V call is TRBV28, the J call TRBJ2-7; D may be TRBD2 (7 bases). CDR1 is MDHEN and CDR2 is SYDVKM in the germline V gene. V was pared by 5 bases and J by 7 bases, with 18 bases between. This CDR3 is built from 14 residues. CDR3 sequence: CASSGGGQAREQYF. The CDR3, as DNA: TGTGCCAGCAGTGGGGGGGGGCAGGCTAGGGAGCAGTACTTC.

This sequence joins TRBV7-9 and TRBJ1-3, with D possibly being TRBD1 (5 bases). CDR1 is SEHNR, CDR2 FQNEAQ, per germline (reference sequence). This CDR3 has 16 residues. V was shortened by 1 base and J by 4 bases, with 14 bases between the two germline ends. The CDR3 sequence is CASSLEVGASGNTIYF. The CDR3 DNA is TGTGCCAGCAGCTTAGAGGTTGGGGCCTCGGGAAACACCATATATTTT.

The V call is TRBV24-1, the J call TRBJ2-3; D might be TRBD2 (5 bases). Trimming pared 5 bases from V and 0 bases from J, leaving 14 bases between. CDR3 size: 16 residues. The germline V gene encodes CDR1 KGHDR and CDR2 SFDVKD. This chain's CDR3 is CATSASGRVSTDTQYF. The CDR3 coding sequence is TGTGCCACCAGTGCAAGCGGTAGAGTTAGCACAGATACGCAGTATTTT.

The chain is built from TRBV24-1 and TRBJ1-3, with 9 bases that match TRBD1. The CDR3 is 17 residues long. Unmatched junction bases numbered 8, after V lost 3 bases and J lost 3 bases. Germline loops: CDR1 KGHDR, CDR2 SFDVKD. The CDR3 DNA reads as TGTGCCACCAGTGATCGAAATTACAGGGGGCATGGAAACACCATATATTTT. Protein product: CATSDRNYRGHGNTIYF.

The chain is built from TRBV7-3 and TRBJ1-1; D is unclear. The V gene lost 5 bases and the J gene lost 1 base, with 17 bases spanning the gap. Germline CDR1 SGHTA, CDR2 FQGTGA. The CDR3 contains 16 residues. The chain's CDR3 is CASSAVSPVSNTEAFF. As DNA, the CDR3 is TGTGCCAGCAGCGCCGTATCGCCGGTTTCGAACACTGAAGCTTTCTTT.

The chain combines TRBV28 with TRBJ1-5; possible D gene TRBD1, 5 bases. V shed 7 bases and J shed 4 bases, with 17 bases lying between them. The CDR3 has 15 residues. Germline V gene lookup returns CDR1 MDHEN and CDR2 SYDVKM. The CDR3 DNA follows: TGTGCCAGCATGGTAAGGGGCCGAAGGAATCAGCCCCAGCATTTT. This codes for CASMVRGRRNQPQHF.

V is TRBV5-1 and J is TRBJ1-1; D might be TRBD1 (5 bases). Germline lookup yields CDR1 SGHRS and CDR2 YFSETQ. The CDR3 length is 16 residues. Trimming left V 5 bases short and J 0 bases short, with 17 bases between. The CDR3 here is CASRPRQLQMNTEAFF. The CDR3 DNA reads TGCGCCAGCAGACCTCGACAGCTCCAAATGAACACTGAAGCTTTCTTT.